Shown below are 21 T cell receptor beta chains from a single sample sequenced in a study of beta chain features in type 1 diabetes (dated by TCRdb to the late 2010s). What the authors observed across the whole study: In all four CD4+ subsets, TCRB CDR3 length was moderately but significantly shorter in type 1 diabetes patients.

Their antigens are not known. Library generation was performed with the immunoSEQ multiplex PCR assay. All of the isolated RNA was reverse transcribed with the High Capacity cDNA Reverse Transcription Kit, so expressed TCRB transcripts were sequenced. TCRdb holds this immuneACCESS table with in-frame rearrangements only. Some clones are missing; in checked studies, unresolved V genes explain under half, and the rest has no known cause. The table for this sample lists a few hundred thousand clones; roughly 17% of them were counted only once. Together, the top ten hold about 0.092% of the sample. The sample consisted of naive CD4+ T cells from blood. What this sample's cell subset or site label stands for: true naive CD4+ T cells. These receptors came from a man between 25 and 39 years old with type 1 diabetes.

CDR3 sequence: CASSEPFGSYNEQFF. The CDR3 region has the DNA TGTGCCAGCAGTGAACCATTTGGCTCCTACAATGAGCAGTTCTTC. The rearrangement joins TRBV6-1 to TRBJ2-1; D call uncertain. Germline CDR1 is MNHNS and CDR2 is SASEGT. Trimming left V 2 bases short and J 0 bases short, with 8 bases between. The CDR3 sequence is 15 residues long.

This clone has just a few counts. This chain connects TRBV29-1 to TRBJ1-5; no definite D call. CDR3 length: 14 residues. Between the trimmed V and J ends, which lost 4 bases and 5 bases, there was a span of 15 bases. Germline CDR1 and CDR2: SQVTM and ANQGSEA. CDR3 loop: CSVAEGNRDQPQHF. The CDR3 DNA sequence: TGCAGCGTTGCAGAAGGGAATCGGGATCAGCCCCAGCATTTT.

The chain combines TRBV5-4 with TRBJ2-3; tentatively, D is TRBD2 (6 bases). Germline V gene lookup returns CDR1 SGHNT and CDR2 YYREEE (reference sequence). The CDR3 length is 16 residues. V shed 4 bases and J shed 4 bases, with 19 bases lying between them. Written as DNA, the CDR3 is TGTGCCAGCAGCCTCCTTGCGGGAAGGGAGGCAGATACGCAGTATTTT. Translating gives CASSLLAGREADTQYF.

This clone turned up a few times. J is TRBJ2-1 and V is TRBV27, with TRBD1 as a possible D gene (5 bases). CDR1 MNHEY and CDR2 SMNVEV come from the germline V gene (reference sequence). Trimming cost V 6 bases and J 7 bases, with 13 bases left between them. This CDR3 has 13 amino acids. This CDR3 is CASRGHIGNEQFF. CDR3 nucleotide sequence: TGTGCCAGCAGGGGGCATATAGGTAATGAGCAGTTCTTC.

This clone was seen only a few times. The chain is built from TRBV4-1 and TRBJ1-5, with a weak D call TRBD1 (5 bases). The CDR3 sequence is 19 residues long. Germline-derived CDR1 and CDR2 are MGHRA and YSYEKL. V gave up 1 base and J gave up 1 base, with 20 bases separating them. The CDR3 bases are TGCGCCAGCAGCCAAGGGGGCGGGGCGGTTGTCTGGAGCAATCAGCCCCAGCATTTT. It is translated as CASSQGGGAVVWSNQPQHF.

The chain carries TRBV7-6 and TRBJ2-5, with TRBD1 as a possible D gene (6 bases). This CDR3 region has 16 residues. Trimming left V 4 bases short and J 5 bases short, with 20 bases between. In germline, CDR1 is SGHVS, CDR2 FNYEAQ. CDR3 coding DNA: TGTGCCAGCAGCTCCGCCGACTGGGGGCTCCTGGAGACCCAGTACTTC. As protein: CASSSADWGLLETQYF.

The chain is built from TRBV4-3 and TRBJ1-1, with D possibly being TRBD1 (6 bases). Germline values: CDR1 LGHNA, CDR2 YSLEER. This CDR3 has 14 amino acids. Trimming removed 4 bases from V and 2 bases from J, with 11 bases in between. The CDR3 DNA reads TGCGCCAGCAGCCTCGGACAGTCTAACACTGAAGCTTTCTTT. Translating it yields CASSLGQSNTEAFF.

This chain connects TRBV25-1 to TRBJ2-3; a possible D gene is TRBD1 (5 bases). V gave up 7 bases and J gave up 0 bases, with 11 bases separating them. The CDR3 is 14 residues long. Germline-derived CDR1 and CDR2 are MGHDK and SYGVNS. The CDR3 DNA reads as TGTGCCAGCAAAGGGGAACTTAGCACAGATACGCAGTATTTT. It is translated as CASKGELSTDTQYF. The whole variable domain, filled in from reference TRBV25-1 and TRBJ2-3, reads EADIYQTPRYLVIGTGKKITLECSQTMGHDKMYWYQQDPGMELHLIHYSYGVNSTEKGDLSSESTVSRIRTEHFPLTLESARPSHTSQYLCASKGELSTDTQYFGPGTRLTVL.

Here the CDR3 reads CASSLDGLAVTDTQYF. The CDR3 nucleotides read TGCGCCAGCAGCTTGGATGGCCTAGCGGTCACAGATACGCAGTATTTT. The genes are TRBV5-1 and TRBJ2-3, with TRBD2 matching 7 bases. The CDR3 is 16 amino acids. Trimming at V came to 0 bases and at J to 2 bases, leaving 6 bases not matched to a gene. Germline V gene lookup returns CDR1 SGHRS and CDR2 YFSETQ.

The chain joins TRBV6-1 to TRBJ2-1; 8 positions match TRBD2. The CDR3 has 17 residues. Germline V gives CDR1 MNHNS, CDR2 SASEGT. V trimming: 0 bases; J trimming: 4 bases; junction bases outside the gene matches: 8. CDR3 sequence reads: CASSEAGGSGMYNEQFF. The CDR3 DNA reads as TGTGCCAGCAGTGAAGCCGGGGGTAGCGGGATGTACAATGAGCAGTTCTTC.

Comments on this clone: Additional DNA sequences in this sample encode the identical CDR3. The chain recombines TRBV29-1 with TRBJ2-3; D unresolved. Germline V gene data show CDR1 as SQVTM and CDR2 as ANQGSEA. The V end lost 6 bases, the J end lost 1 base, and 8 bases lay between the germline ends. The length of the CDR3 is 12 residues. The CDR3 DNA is TGCAGCGTCGATTCAGGCACAGATACGCAGTATTTT. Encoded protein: CSVDSGTDTQYF.

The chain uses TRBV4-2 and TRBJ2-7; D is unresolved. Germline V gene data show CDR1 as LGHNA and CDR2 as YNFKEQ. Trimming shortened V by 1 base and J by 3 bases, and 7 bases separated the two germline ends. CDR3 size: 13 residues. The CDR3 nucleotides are TGTGCCAGCAGCCAAGTTAAGGACTACGAGCAGTACTTC. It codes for CASSQVKDYEQYF.

The CDR3: CASSSGESSNTGELFF. The CDR3 DNA sequence: TGCGCCAGCAGCTCGGGAGAATCATCGAACACCGGGGAGCTGTTTTTT. The gene calls are TRBV5-1 and TRBJ2-2, with D maybe TRBD2 (6 bases). The CDR3 spans 16 residues. V was trimmed by 3 bases and J by 0 bases, leaving 12 bases between them. Germline CDR1 SGHRS, CDR2 YFSETQ.

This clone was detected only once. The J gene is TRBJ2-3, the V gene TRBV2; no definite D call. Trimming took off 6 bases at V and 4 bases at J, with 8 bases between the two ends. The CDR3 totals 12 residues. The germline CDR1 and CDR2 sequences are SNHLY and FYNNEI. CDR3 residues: CASRDQSDTQYF. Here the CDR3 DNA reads TGTGCCAGCAGGGACCAGTCAGATACGCAGTATTTT.

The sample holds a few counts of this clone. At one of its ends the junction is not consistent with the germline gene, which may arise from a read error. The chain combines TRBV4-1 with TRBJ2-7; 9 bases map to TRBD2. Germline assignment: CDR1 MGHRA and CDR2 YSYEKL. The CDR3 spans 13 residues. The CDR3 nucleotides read TGCGCCAGCAGCCAATTTTATATTGGCGGGAGGGTTTTC. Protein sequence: CASSQFYIGGRVF.

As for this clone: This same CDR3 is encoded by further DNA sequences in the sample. CDR3: CASSPRTSGSYEQYF. The CDR3 nucleotides read TGTGCCAGCTCACCACGGACTAGCGGGAGCTACGAGCAGTACTTC. The genes are TRBV18 and TRBJ2-7; 13 positions match TRBD2. The CDR3 length is 15 residues. Germline lookup yields CDR1 KGHSH and CDR2 LQKENI. The trim removed 1 base at V and 3 bases at J, leaving 0 bases unmatched.

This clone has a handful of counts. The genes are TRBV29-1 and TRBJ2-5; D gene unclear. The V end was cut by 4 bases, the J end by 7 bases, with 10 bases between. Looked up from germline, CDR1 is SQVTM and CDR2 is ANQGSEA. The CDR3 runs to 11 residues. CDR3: CSVGRAPTQYF. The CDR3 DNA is TGCAGCGTTGGAAGGGCCCCGACCCAGTACTTC.

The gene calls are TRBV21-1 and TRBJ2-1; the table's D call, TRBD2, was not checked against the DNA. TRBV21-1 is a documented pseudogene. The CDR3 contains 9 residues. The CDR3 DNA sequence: TGTGCCAGCGACTCTACGAGATTCTTC. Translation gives CASDSTRFF.

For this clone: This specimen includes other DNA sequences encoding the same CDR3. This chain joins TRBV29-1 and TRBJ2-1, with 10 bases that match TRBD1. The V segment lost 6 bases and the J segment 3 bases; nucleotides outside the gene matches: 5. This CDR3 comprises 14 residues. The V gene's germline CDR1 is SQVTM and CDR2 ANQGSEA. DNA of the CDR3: TGCAGCGTAGAAAGGGACAGGGGCTACAATGAGCAGTTCTTC. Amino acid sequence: CSVERDRGYNEQFF.

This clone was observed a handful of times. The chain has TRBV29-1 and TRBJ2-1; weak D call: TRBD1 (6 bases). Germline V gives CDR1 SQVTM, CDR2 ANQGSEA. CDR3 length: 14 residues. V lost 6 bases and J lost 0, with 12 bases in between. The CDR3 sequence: CSVPRGLSYNEQFF. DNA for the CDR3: TGCAGCGTCCCCAGGGGCCTCTCCTACAATGAGCAGTTCTTC.

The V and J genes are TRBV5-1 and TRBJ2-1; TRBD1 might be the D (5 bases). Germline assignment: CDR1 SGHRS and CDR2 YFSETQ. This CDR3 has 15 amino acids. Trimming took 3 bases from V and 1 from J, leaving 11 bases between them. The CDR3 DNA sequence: TGCGCCAGCAGCTCGAGAGCAGGGTCCTACAATGAGCAGTTCTTC. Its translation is CASSSRAGSYNEQFF.